Each of the 8 T cell receptor beta chains below was sequenced from the same sample in a study of monozygotic twins with inflammatory bowel disease. TCRdb re-called the 5' RACE reads; one entry per CDR3 protein, DNA not given. The sample table sets out roughly 320,000 distinct CDR3 sequences. Specimen: blood. The receptors derive from a human donor with ulcerative colitis or Crohn's disease, or a healthy co-twin of an affected twin (not recorded which).

This rearrangement joins TRBV7-2 to TRBJ2-7. This CDR3 region has 13 residues. Per germline, CDR1 SGHTA and CDR2 FQGNSA. The CDR3: CASSVVIGYEQYF.

The chain uses TRBV29-1 and TRBJ2-2; TCRdb reports TRBD1, a call that lacks DNA to check it against. Germline CDR1 and CDR2: SQVTM and ANQGSEA. The CDR3 totals 11 residues. CDR3 sequence reads: CSVLRAGELFF.

The V gene is TRBV20-1, the J gene TRBJ2-1; with no DNA, the TCRdb D assignment of TRBD1 cannot be verified. CDR1 is DFQATT and CDR2 is SNEGSKA in the germline V gene (reference sequence). The CDR3 runs to 19 residues. The CDR3 reads CSVRRQNPYTPKSGNEQFF.

V is TRBV6-1 and J is TRBJ1-1; lacking DNA, the TRBD1 call made by TCRdb goes unchecked. Germline V lookup: CDR1 MNHNS, CDR2 SASEGT. The CDR3 extends over 15 amino acids. The chain's CDR3 is CASSRTGGGNTEAFF.

The chain recombines TRBV5-1 with TRBJ2-1; TCRdb outputs TRBD1, but without DNA this stays unchecked. The length of the CDR3 is 14 residues. Per the germline V gene, CDR1 is SGHRS and CDR2 is YFSETQ. The CDR3 is CASSLEQEYNEQFF.

V gene TRBV12-3 or TRBV12-4 combines with J gene TRBJ2-2; TCRdb returns TRBD2, unconfirmable since there is no DNA. This CDR3 has 18 residues. Here the CDR3 reads CASSFTAGGIANTGELFF.

The rearrangement joins TRBV7-2 to TRBJ1-3; TCRdb calls TRBD1, which cannot be checked without DNA. CDR3 length equals 16 residues. Germline loops: CDR1 SGHTA, CDR2 FQGNSA. The CDR3 is CASSLAPGGMGNTIYF.

This rearrangement joins TRBV5-1 to TRBJ2-7; the D call from TCRdb, TRBD2, cannot be confirmed without DNA. The CDR3 loop spans 15 amino acids. Germline CDR1 SGHRS, CDR2 YFSETQ. The CDR3 sequence: CASSLEGLAIDEQYF.